Below are 28 T cell receptor beta chains sequenced from a single sample in a study of identical twins. TCRdb called the 5' RACE reads again in MiXCR, with one record for every CDR3 protein. The sample has roughly 290,000 distinct CDR3 sequences, approximately 8.5% seen once. This sample also appeared in a second study, on yellow fever vaccine responses in identical twins.

The sample consisted of memory (CD45RO+) T cells sorted from blood. The receptors here all came from a woman under 30 in good health.

This clonotype was detected a few times. The chain carries TRBV10-3 and TRBJ2-1; maybe TRBD1 (6 bases). This CDR3 spans 15 amino acids. V was shortened by 0 bases and J by 3 bases, with 9 bases between the two germline ends. Germline V lookup: CDR1 ENHRY, CDR2 SYGVKD. CDR3 loop: CAISESGGNYNEQFF. In nucleotides, the CDR3 is TGTGCCATCAGTGAGTCAGGGGGAAACTACAATGAGCAGTTCTTC.

In this sample, this clonotype turned up a few times. The gene calls are TRBV7-8 and TRBJ2-7; TRBD2 agrees at 15 bases. The CDR3 totals 19 residues. CDR1 and CDR2 from the germline V gene are SGHVS and FQNEAQ. The V and J ends lost 0 bases and 2 bases, in that order; junction bases with no gene match: 8. In nucleotides, the CDR3 is TGTGCCAGCAGCTTAGCGCTTCGGACTAGCGGGAGGGCCCCCTACGAGCAGTACTTC. Translating gives CASSLALRTSGRAPYEQYF. Variable domain in full (rest from reference TRBV7-8 and TRBJ2-7): GAGVSQSPRYKVAKRGQDVALRCDPISGHVSLFWYQQALGQGPEFLTYFQNEAQLDKSGLPSDRFFAERPEGSVSTLKIQRTQQEDSAVYLCASSLALRTSGRAPYEQYFGPGTRLTVT.

The CDR3 spells CASSVRGDAGELFF. As DNA, the CDR3 is TGTGCCAGCAGCGTGAGGGGTGACGCCGGGGAGCTGTTTTTT. The V gene is TRBV9, the J gene TRBJ2-2, with D perhaps given as TRBD1 or TRBD2 (5 bases each). V was trimmed by 2 bases and J by 6 bases, leaving 11 bases between them. Looked up from germline, CDR1 is SGDLS and CDR2 is YYNGEE. The CDR3 spans 14 residues.

This clonotype was observed a handful of times. The rearrangement uses TRBV6-1 and TRBJ2-3; 9 bases line up with TRBD2. CDR3 size: 18 residues. Germline V gene lookup returns CDR1 MNHNS and CDR2 SASEGT. V dropped 5 bases and J dropped 1; count of bases not matched to a gene: 13. CDR3 nucleotide sequence: TGTGCCAGCAGTACCGGGACTAGCTATGTTTTAGGCACAGATACGCAGTATTTT. The encoded protein is CASSTGTSYVLGTDTQYF.

This clonotype occurred many times. The chain recombines TRBV5-6 with TRBJ2-7, with D unclear. CDR1 is SGHDT, CDR2 YYEEEE, per germline. CDR3 size: 14 residues. The V end lost 1 base, the J end lost 5 bases, and 13 bases lay between the germline ends. For the CDR3, the DNA is TGTGCCAGCAGCTTGTACATTTCGTCGAACGAGCAGTACTTC. It encodes CASSLYISSNEQYF.

A note on this clonotype: Since the CDR3 does not end with the conserved phenylalanine or tryptophan, this likely comes from a read error. For the CDR3, the DNA is TGCGCCAGCAGCCCCACGGGACTGAATAATTCACCCCTCCACCTT. Amino acids: CASSPTGLNNSPLHL. The gene calls are TRBV5-1 and TRBJ1-6; weak D call: TRBD1 (5 bases). CDR3 length equals 15 residues. The germline V and J ends were trimmed by 4 bases and 5 bases, with 13 bases remaining between them. In germline, CDR1 is SGHRS, CDR2 YFSETQ.

In its sample, this clonotype was seen many times. This chain joins TRBV28 and TRBJ2-3; 11 nucleotides match TRBD2. V lost 6 bases, J lost 2 bases, and 10 bases stayed unmatched. Per germline, CDR1 MDHEN and CDR2 SYDVKM. The CDR3 covers 17 residues. The CDR3 DNA follows: TGTGCCAGCAGGAGTCCCGGGACTAGCGGAAACACAGATACGCAGTATTTT. Protein product: CASRSPGTSGNTDTQYF. Together with reference TRBV28 and TRBJ2-3, the CDR3 gives the full variable domain: DVKVTQSSRYLVKRTGEKVFLECVQDMDHENMFWYRQDPGLGLRLIYFSYDVKMKEKGDIPEGYSVSREKKERFSLILESASTNQTSMYLCASRSPGTSGNTDTQYFGPGTRLTVL.

This clonotype was seen at least ten times. The V and J genes are TRBV6-1 and TRBJ1-5; D is uncertain. Germline CDR1 reads MNHNS; CDR2 reads SASEGT. V lost 5 bases, J lost 4 bases, and 12 bases lay in between. The CDR3 is made up of 14 amino acids. CDR3 sequence (DNA): TGTGCCAGCAGTCAGGACGGTTGGAATCAGCCCCAGCATTTT. Translation: CASSQDGWNQPQHF.

Ten or more counts support this clonotype. The genes are TRBV5-6 and TRBJ2-1; weak D call: TRBD1 (6 bases). Looked up from germline, CDR1 is SGHDT and CDR2 is YYEEEE. The ends were cut back, 1 base at V and 2 bases at J, with 10 bases in the middle. CDR3 length equals 15 residues. CDR3 residues: CASSLNRATYNEQFF. The CDR3 nucleotides are TGTGCCAGCAGCTTGAACAGGGCGACCTACAATGAGCAGTTCTTC.

This clonotype was counted many times. The chain has TRBV12-3 or TRBV12-4 and TRBJ2-1; D remains ambiguous. Trimming took 3 bases from V and 6 from J, leaving 12 bases between them. The CDR3 extends over 14 amino acids. Here the CDR3 reads CASSFPLYPNEQFF. The CDR3 DNA reads TGTGCCAGCAGTTTCCCCCTTTACCCCAATGAGCAGTTCTTC.

This chain uses TRBV5-6 with TRBJ2-5; D is perhaps TRBD2 (5 bases). This CDR3 has 15 amino acids. V shed 6 bases and J shed 3 bases, with 18 bases lying between them. Germline V gene data show CDR1 as SGHDT and CDR2 as YYEEEE. The CDR3 sequence: CASIRRRLAEETQYF. CDR3 DNA sequence: TGTGCCAGCATCAGGAGGCGGCTAGCCGAAGAGACCCAGTACTTC.

The CDR3, as DNA: TGTGCCAGCAGCCCCTCAGGACTAGCGGGGGGGGGAGATCCGGATACGCAGTATTTT. This sequence encodes CASSPSGLAGGGDPDTQYF. The gene calls are TRBV11-2 and TRBJ2-3; 15 bases match TRBD2. The CDR3 is 19 residues long. V gave up 5 bases and J gave up 6 bases; unmatched junction bases: 15. CDR1 and CDR2 from the germline V gene are SGHAT and FQNNGV. Complete variable domain (other parts from reference TRBV11-2 and TRBJ2-3): EAGVAQSPRYKIIEKRQSVAFWCNPISGHATLYWYQQILGQGPKLLIQFQNNGVVDDSQLPKDRFSAERLKGVDSTLKIQPAKLEDSAVYLCASSPSGLAGGGDPDTQYFGPGTRLTVL.

The V and J genes are TRBV20-1 and TRBJ2-1, with 7 bases matching TRBD1. From germline, CDR1 is DFQATT and CDR2 SNEGSKA (reference sequence). This CDR3 region has 10 residues. Trimming at V came to 6 bases and at J to 13 bases, leaving 6 bases not matched to a gene. DNA of the CDR3: TGCAGTGCCAGGGACAGCACACAGTTCTTC. Residues: CSARDSTQFF.

V usage is TRBV2 and J usage is TRBJ1-2, with a weak D call TRBD1 (5 bases). CDR1 is SNHLY and CDR2 is FYNNEI in the germline V gene. The V end lost 7 bases, the J end lost 3 bases, and 18 bases lay between the germline ends. The CDR3 has 15 amino acids. The CDR3 nucleotides are TGTGCCAGCACCGCGGCTGGCCGGGACGACTATGGCTACACCTTC. It encodes CASTAAGRDDYGYTF.

This clonotype came up many times. This chain links TRBV29-1 with TRBJ2-2; D not resolved. From germline, CDR1 is SQVTM and CDR2 ANQGSEA. V shed 3 bases and J shed 5 bases, with 7 bases lying between them. The CDR3 runs to 12 residues. CDR3 nucleotides: TGCAGCGTTGAGAAGCGAACCGGGGAGCTGTTTTTT. The encoded protein is CSVEKRTGELFF.

This clonotype was seen at least ten times. V usage is TRBV5-1 and J usage is TRBJ2-2; D is possibly TRBD2 (6 bases). The V gene's germline CDR1 is SGHRS and CDR2 YFSETQ. The V gene lost 0 bases and the J gene lost 4 bases, with 10 bases spanning the gap. This CDR3 contains 15 residues. CDR3 DNA sequence: TGCGCCAGCAGCTTGGCCGGGAGTCGCACCGGGGAGCTGTTTTTT. Its translation is CASSLAGSRTGELFF.

There are many counts of this clonotype. The V call is TRBV5-6, the J call TRBJ2-1; 7 bases are shared with TRBD2. This CDR3 contains 16 residues. Germline V gives CDR1 SGHDT, CDR2 YYEEEE. The J segment lost 5 bases and the V segment lost 5 bases, leaving 13 bases of the junction unmatched. CDR3 sequence: CASSPSGGNRHNEQFF. The CDR3 nucleotides read TGTGCCAGCAGTCCCTCGGGGGGAAATAGACACAATGAGCAGTTCTTC.

This clonotype was recorded many times. V usage is TRBV12-3 or TRBV12-4 and J usage is TRBJ1-5; maybe TRBD1 (5 bases). This CDR3 comprises 13 residues. Between the trimmed V and J ends, which lost 8 bases and 4 bases, there was a span of 12 bases. The CDR3 DNA reads TGTGCCAGCGGGCGACAGAGTAATCAGCCCCAGCATTTT. Its translation: CASGRQSNQPQHF.

Only a few counts were recorded for this clonotype. The chain links TRBV20-1 to TRBJ2-5, with 7 bases that match TRBD2. The trim removed 3 bases at V and 5 bases at J, leaving 12 bases unmatched. The germline V gene encodes CDR1 DFQATT and CDR2 SNEGSKA (reference sequence). The CDR3 sequence is 15 residues long. The CDR3 reads CSASPLSGVGETQYF. For the CDR3, the DNA is TGCAGTGCTAGCCCCCTGAGCGGGGTGGGGGAGACCCAGTACTTC.

This clonotype was picked up a small number of times. The chain couples TRBV20-1 to TRBJ2-2; D is undetermined. The CDR3 covers 14 residues. Per germline, CDR1 DFQATT and CDR2 SNEGSKA (reference sequence). Trimming removed 3 bases from V and 4 bases from J, with 12 bases in between. The CDR3 bases are TGCAGTGCTAGCACAAGGTCGTCCACCGGGGAGCTGTTTTTT. It specifies CSASTRSSTGELFF.

This clonotype was counted between two and nine times. The J gene is TRBJ2-1, the V gene TRBV6-1; D is undetermined. CDR1 is MNHNS, CDR2 SASEGT, per germline. The V end was cut by 2 bases, the J end by 2 bases, with 7 bases between. CDR3 length equals 14 residues. The CDR3 sequence: CASSEFGAYNEQFF. The CDR3 DNA reads TGTGCCAGCAGTGAATTCGGAGCCTACAATGAGCAGTTCTTC.

The chain links TRBV5-1 to TRBJ2-5, with D uncertain. The ends were cut back, 0 bases at V and 5 bases at J, with 17 bases in the middle. CDR3 length equals 16 residues. Germline V gene lookup returns CDR1 SGHRS and CDR2 YFSETQ. The CDR3 region has the DNA TGCGCCAGCAGCTTGGGGGCCGGTTTAAGTTTCGAGACCCAGTACTTC. This encodes CASSLGAGLSFETQYF.

This clonotype was picked up a small number of times. The conserved phenylalanine or tryptophan normally closing the CDR3 is absent here, so this likely arose from a read error. The DNA is left out, because the CDR3 cannot be placed on it with certainty; the CDR3 is given as TCRdb lists it. V is TRBV6-5 and J is TRBJ2-1; TRBD2 was called by the table and not checked on the DNA. The germline CDR1 and CDR2 sequences are MNHEY and SVGAGI. Both ends counted, the CDR3 spans 15 residues. The CDR3 is CASSYSSIEASGGEV.

The J gene is TRBJ2-7, the V gene TRBV19; a possible D gene is TRBD2 (5 bases). This CDR3 has 12 amino acids. The V end lost 4 bases, the J end lost 2 bases, and 6 bases lay between the germline ends. The germline V gene has CDR1 LNHDA and CDR2 SQIVND (reference sequence). The CDR3 loop reads CASSRGTYEQYV. CDR3 sequence (DNA): TGTGCCAGTAGTAGAGGGACCTACGAGCAGTACGTC.

This clonotype showed up just a few times. The J gene is TRBJ2-7, the V gene TRBV20-1; 12 bases line up with TRBD2. Unmatched junction bases numbered 18, after V lost 6 bases and J lost 9 bases. The germline V gene encodes CDR1 DFQATT and CDR2 SNEGSKA (reference sequence). The CDR3 sequence is 16 residues long. Here the CDR3 reads CSARLPGLAGRGGQYV. CDR3 coding DNA: TGCAGTGCCAGACTTCCGGGACTAGCGGGCCGGGGGGGGCAGTACGTC.

This clonotype was recorded many times. The rearrangement uses TRBV6-1 and TRBJ1-6; TRBD1 aligns across 8 bases. J was trimmed by 7 bases and V by 6 bases; bases with no gene match: 2. CDR1 and CDR2 from the germline V gene are MNHNS and SASEGT. The CDR3 has 13 amino acids. CDR3 DNA: TGTGCCAGCAGGACAGGGGAGAATTCACCCCTCCACTTT. Residues: CASRTGENSPLHF.

This clonotype was detected a few times. The chain couples TRBV6-1 to TRBJ2-2; D is unclear. The CDR3 is made up of 15 amino acids. Trimming took off 6 bases at V and 4 bases at J, with 15 bases between the two ends. In germline, CDR1 is MNHNS, CDR2 SASEGT. The CDR3 here is CASRHDSLITGELFF. The CDR3 region has the DNA TGTGCCAGCAGACACGATTCCTTGATCACCGGGGAGCTGTTTTTT.

This clonotype was observed a handful of times. The V gene is TRBV12-3 or TRBV12-4, the J gene TRBJ2-5; D gene ambiguous. Trimming removed 3 bases at V and 5 bases at J, with 13 bases between. This CDR3 is built from 14 residues. CDR3 coding DNA: TGTGCCAGCAGTTTCGGGCCTTCTTGGGAGACCCAGTACTTC. Protein product: CASSFGPSWETQYF.